This T cell receptor (beta chain) is drawn from a study of post-analysis software for immune sequencing data. Findings and caveats of the study: The five TRBV segments detected at higher frequency in patients than in controls included TRBV5-6, TRBV5-1 and TRBV20-1.

Unique molecular identifiers were built into the TCR beta cDNA libraries. cDNA molecules numbering around 450,000 came from around 0.96 to 9.9 million T cells. TCRdb called the PCR reads again in MiXCR, with one record for every CDR3 protein. The table shows approximately 250,000 distinct CDR3 sequences, with 30% to 45% occurring only once. The CDR3 is made up of 14 amino acids. V dropped 6 bases and J dropped 2 bases, with 14 bases sitting between them. Germline CDR1 SQVTM, CDR2 ANQGSEA. As for this clonotype: Its antigen remains unknown.

The sequenced sample was blood. The V call is TRBV29-1, the J call TRBJ2-1, with TRBD2 as a possible D gene (5 bases). This TCR was recovered from a girl aged 10 to 17 with multiple sclerosis. The CDR3 loop is CSVRDYVAYNEQFF. DNA for the CDR3: TGCAGCGTCCGCGACTATGTCGCCTACAATGAGCAGTTCTTC.